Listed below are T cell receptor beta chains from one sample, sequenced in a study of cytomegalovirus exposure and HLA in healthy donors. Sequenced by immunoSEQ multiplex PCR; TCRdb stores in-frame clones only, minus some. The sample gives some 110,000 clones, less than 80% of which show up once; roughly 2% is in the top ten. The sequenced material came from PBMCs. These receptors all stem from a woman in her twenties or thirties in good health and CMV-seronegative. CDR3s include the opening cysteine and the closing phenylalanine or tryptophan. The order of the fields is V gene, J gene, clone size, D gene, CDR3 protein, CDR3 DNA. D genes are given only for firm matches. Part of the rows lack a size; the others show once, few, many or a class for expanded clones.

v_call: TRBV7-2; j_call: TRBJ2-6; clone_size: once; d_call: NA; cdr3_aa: CASSVSGANVLTF; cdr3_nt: TGTGCCAGCTCAGTCTCTGGGGCCAACGTCCTGACTTTC
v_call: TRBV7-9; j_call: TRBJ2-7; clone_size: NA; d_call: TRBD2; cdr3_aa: CASSSRLASYEQYF; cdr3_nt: TGTGCCAGCAGTTCTAGACTAGCGTCCTACGAGCAGTACTTC
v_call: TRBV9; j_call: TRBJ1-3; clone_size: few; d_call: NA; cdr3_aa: CASSVGTGTGNTIYF; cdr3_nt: TGTGCCAGCAGCGTAGGTACAGGGACTGGAAACACCATATATTTT
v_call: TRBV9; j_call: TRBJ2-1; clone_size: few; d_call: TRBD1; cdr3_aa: CASSVDRGRNEQFF; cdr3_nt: TGTGCCAGCAGCGTGGACAGGGGGCGGAATGAGCAGTTCTTC
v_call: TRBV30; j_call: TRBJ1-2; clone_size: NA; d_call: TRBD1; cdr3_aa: CAWSTGTGAGYTF; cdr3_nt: TGTGCCTGGAGTACCGGGACAGGGGCTGGCTACACCTTC
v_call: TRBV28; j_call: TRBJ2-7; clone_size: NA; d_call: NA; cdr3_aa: CAAGASYEQYF; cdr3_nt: TGTGCCGCGGGGGCCTCCTACGAGCAGTACTTC
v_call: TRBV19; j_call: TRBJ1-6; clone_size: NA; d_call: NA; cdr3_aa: CASNLQVNSPLHF; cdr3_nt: TGTGCCAGTAACCTTCAGGTGAATTCACCCCTCCACTTT
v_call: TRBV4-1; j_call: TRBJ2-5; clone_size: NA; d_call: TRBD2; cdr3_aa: CASSQEGSAAGVLETQYF; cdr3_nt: TGCGCCAGCAGCCAAGAAGGCTCGGCAGCGGGAGTTTTGGAGACCCAGTACTTC
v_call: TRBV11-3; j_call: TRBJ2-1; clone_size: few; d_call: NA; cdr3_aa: CASSPYPGSEQFF; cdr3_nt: TGTGCCAGCAGCCCCTATCCGGGAAGTGAGCAGTTCTTC
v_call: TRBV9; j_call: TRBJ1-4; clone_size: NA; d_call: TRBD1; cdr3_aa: CASSAPGTVGEKLFF; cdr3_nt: TGTGCCAGCAGCGCGCCCGGGACAGTGGGTGAAAAACTGTTTTTT
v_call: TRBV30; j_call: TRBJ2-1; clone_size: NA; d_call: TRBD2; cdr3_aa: CAWSVGLAGNNEQFF; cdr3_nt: TGTGCCTGGAGTGTAGGACTAGCGGGAAACAATGAGCAGTTCTTC
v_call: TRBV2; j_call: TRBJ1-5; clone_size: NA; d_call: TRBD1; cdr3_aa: CASSLRQGIKQPQHF; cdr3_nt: TGTGCCAGCAGCTTAAGACAGGGCATAAAGCAGCCCCAGCATTTT
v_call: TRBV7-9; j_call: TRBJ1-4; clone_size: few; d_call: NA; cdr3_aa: CASSLMGQVNEKLFF; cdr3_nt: TGTGCCAGCAGCTTAATGGGACAAGTAAATGAAAAACTGTTTTTT
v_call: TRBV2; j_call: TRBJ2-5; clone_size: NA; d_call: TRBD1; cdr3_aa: CASTRRETGRGTQYF; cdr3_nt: TGTGCCAGCACTAGAAGGGAGACAGGGCGTGGGACCCAGTACTTC
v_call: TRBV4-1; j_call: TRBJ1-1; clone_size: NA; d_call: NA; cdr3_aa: CASSGPLRGTEAFF; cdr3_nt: TGCGCCAGCAGCGGACCCCTTCGGGGCACTGAAGCTTTCTTT
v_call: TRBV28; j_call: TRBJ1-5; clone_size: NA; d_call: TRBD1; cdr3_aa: CASSRTGLSNSNQPQHF; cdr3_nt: TGTGCCAGCAGCAGGACAGGTCTGAGCAATAGCAATCAGCCCCAGCATTTT
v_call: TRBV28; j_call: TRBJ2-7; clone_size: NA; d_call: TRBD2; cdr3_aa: CASREGTSGRYEQYF; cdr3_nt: TGTGCCAGCAGAGAAGGGACTAGCGGGAGATACGAGCAGTACTTC
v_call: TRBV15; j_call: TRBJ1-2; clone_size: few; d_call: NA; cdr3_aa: CATSRDTFGYTF; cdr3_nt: TGTGCCACCAGCAGAGATACTTTTGGCTACACCTTC
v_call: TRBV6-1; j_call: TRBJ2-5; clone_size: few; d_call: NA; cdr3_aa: CASRLVPGETQYF; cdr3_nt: TGTGCCAGCAGACTAGTCCCGGGGGAGACCCAGTACTTC
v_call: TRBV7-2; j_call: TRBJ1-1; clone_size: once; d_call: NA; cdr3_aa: CASSLEGVRNTEAFF; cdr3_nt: TGTGCCAGCAGCTTAGAGGGGGTTCGGAACACTGAAGCTTTCTTT
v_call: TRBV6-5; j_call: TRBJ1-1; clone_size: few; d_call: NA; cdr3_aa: CASSYRDTLNTEAFF; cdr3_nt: TGTGCCAGCAGTTACCGAGACACACTGAACACTGAAGCTTTCTTT
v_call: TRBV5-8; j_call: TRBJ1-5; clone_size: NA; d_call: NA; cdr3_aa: CASSPPRAHSNQPQHF; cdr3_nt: TGTGCCAGCAGCCCCCCGCGGGCTCATAGCAATCAGCCCCAGCATTTT
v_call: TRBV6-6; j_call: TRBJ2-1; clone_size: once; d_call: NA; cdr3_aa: CASSTVVNEQFF; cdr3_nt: TGTGCCAGCAGTACGGTAGTCAATGAGCAGTTCTTC
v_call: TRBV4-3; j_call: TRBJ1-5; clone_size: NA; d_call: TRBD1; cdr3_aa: CASSQGWTGGEWGNQPQHF; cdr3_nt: TGCGCCAGCAGCCAAGGGTGGACAGGGGGCGAATGGGGCAATCAGCCCCAGCATTTT
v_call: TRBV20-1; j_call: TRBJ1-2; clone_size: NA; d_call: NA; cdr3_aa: CSAGGQRGYTF; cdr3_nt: TGCAGTGCTGGGGGACAACGCGGCTACACCTTC
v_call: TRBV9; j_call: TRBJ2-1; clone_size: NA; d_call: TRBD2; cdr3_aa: CASSVEAGLANNEQFF; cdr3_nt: TGTGCCAGCAGCGTAGAGGCGGGACTAGCCAACAATGAGCAGTTCTTC
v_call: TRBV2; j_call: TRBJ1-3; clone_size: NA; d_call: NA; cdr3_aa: CASSGLGGNFGNTIYF; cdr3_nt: TGTGCCAGCAGTGGGTTGGGAGGGAACTTTGGAAACACCATATATTTT
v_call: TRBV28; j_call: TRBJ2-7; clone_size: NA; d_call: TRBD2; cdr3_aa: CASSWGGEQYF; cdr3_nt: TGTGCCAGCAGTTGGGGGGGCGAGCAGTACTTC
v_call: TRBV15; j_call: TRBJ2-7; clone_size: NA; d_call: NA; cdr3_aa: CATSPRQVKSSYEQYF; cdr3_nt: TGTGCCACCAGCCCGCGACAGGTCAAGAGCTCCTACGAGCAGTACTTC
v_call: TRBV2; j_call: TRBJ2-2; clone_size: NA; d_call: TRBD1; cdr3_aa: CASSEQRQGGGELFF; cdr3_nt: TGTGCCAGCAGTGAGCAGCGACAGGGCGGCGGGGAGCTGTTTTTT
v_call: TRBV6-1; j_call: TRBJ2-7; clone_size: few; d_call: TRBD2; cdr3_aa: CASSKTGGGSYEQYF; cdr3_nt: TGTGCCAGCAGTAAAACTGGGGGGGGCTCCTACGAGCAGTACTTC
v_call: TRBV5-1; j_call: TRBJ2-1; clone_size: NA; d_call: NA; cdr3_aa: CASSRGASRVNEQFF; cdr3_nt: TGCGCCAGCTCCCGGGGGGCTAGCCGGGTCAATGAGCAGTTCTTC
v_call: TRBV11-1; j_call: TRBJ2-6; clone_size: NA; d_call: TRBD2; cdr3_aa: CASSLAPLAGSGANVLTF; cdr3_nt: TGTGCCAGCAGCTTAGCGCCACTAGCGGGATCTGGGGCCAACGTCCTGACTTTC
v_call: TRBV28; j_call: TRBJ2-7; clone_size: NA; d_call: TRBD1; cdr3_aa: CASVPGGYTSYEQYF; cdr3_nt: TGTGCCAGCGTACCAGGGGGTTATACCTCCTACGAGCAGTACTTC
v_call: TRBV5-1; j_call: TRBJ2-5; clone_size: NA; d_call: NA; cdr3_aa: CASSLRQETQYF; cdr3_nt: TGCGCCAGCAGCTTGCGGCAAGAGACCCAGTACTTC
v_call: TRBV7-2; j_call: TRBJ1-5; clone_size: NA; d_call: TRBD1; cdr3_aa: CASSYGGAGGSKPQHF; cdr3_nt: TGTGCCAGCAGCTACGGAGGGGCAGGGGGCTCTAAGCCCCAGCATTTT
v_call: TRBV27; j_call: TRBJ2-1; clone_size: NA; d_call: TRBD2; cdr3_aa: CASSPRTGTSGHEQFF; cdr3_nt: TGTGCCAGCAGTCCGAGGACTGGGACTAGTGGCCATGAGCAGTTCTTC
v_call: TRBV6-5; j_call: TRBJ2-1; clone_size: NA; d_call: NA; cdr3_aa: CASTPPAGFEQFF; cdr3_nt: TGTGCCAGCACCCCCCCGGCGGGGTTCGAGCAGTTCTTC
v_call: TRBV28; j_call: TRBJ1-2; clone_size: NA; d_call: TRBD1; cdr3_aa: CASRPGQAFSGFYGYTF; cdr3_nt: TGTGCCAGCCGGCCGGGACAGGCATTCTCCGGGTTCTATGGCTACACCTTC
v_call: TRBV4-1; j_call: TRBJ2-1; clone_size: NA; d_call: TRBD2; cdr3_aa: CASSHPGAGGLNEQFF; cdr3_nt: TGCGCCAGCAGCCACCCAGGGGCGGGAGGGCTGAATGAGCAGTTCTTC
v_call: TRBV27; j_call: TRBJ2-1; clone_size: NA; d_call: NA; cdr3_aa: CASSPRRDSYNEQFF; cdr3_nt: TGTGCCAGCAGTCCTCGACGGGACTCCTACAATGAGCAGTTCTTC
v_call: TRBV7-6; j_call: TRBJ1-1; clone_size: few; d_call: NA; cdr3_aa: CASSGQNTEAFF; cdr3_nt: TGTGCCAGCTCTGGCCAGAACACTGAAGCTTTCTTT
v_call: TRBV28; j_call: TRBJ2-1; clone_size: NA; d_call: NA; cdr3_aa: CASSLSGQEQFF; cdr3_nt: TGTGCCAGCAGTTTATCCGGACAGGAGCAGTTCTTC
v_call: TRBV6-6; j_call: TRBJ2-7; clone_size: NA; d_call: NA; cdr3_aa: CASTLTLEPYEQYF; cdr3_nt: TGTGCCAGCACCCTAACTCTGGAGCCCTACGAGCAGTACTTC
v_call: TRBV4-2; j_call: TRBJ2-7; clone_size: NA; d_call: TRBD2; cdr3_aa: CASSQDSMASGSSYEQYF; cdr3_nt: TGTGCCAGCAGCCAAGATTCCATGGCTAGCGGGAGCTCCTACGAGCAGTACTTC
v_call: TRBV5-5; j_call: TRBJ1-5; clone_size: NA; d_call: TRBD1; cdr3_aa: CASSSQGGNQPQHF; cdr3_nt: TGTGCCAGCAGCTCTCAGGGGGGCAATCAGCCCCAGCATTTT
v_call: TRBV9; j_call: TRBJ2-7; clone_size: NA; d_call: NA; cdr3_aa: CASSVATGPDHYEQYF; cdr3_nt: TGTGCCAGCAGCGTAGCTACTGGGCCGGATCACTACGAGCAGTACTTC
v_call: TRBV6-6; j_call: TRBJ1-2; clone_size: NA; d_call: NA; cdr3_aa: CASTEHLYGYTF; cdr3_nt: TGTGCCAGCACAGAACATCTTTATGGCTACACCTTC
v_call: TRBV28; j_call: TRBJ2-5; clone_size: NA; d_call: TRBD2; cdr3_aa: CASSFRGREETQYF; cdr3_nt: TGTGCCAGCAGTTTCCGGGGGAGGGAAGAGACCCAGTACTTC
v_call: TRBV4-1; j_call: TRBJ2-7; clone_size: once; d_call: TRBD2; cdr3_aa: CASSQGLAGAGEQYF; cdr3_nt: TGCGCCAGCAGCCAAGGGCTAGCGGGAGCCGGAGAGCAGTACTTC
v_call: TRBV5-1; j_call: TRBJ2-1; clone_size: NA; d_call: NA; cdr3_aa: CASSSGTPYNEQFF; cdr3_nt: TGCGCCAGCAGCTCCGGGACACCTTACAATGAGCAGTTCTTC
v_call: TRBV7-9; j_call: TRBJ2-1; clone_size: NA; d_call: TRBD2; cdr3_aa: CASSRSGRAATYNEQFF; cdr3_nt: TGTGCCAGCAGCCGTAGCGGGAGGGCCGCAACCTACAATGAGCAGTTCTTC
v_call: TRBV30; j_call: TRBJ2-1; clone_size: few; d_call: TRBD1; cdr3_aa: CAWSVWDRDYNEQFF; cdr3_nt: TGTGCCTGGAGTGTATGGGACAGAGACTACAATGAGCAGTTCTTC
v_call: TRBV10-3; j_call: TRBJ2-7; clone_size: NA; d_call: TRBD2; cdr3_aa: CAISGTSSYEQYF; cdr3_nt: TGTGCCATCAGTGGGACTAGCTCCTACGAGCAGTACTTC
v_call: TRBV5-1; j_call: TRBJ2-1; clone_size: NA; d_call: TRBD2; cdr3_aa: CASRLAGEAYNEQFF; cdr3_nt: TGCGCCAGTCGGCTAGCGGGAGAGGCGTACAATGAGCAGTTCTTC
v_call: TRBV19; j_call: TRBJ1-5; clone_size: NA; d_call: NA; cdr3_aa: CASRVGQLNQPQHF; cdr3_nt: TGTGCCAGTAGAGTAGGACAGCTAAATCAGCCCCAGCATTTT
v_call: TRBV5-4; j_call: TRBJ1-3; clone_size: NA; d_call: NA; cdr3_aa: CASSSDTAGNTIYF; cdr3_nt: TGTGCCAGCAGCTCCGACACGGCTGGAAACACCATATATTTT